The clone carrying this T cell receptor (beta chain) was detected only once. This entry comes from a study of neoadjuvant nivolumab and ipilimumab in lung cancer. Method: immunoSEQ multiplex PCR; TCRdb's copy keeps in-frame clones and lacks some. The table shows about 38,000 clones, with 89% occurring only once. Germline V lookup: CDR1 MNHEY, CDR2 SVGAGI. The CDR3 is made up of 15 amino acids. The J segment lost 2 bases and the V segment lost 5 bases, leaving 1 base of the junction unmatched. J is TRBJ2-6 and V is TRBV6-5, with TRBD2 identical over 9 bases. The sequencing here drew on peripheral blood, taken before neoadjuvant nivolumab, alone or with ipilimumab. This receptor was identified in an adult with non-small cell lung cancer. In DNA form, the CDR3 reads TGTGCCAGCAGTCGGACTAGCGCTGGGGCCAACGTCCTGACTTTC. Its protein is CASSRTSAGANVLTF.